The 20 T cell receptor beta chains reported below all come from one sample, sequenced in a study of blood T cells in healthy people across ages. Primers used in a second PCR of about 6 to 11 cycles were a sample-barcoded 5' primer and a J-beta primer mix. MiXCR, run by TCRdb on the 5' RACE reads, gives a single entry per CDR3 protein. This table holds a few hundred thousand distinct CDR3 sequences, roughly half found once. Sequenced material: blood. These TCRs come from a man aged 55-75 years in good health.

The DNA for the CDR3 is TGTGCCAGCAGTTACTTTAGGCCGAATGGGAACACTGAAGCTTTCTTT. Its translation: CASSYFRPNGNTEAFF. This chain links TRBV6-2 or TRBV6-3 with TRBJ1-1; no reliable D call. Per germline, CDR1 MNHEY and CDR2 SVGEGT. V was pared by 1 base and J by 1 base, with 13 bases between. There are 16 residues in the CDR3.

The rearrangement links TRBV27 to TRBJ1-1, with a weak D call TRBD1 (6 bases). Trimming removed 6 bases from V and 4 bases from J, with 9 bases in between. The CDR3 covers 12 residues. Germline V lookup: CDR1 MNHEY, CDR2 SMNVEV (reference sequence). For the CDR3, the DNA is TGTGCCAGCAGAACAGGGAGCACTGAAGCTTTCTTT. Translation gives CASRTGSTEAFF.

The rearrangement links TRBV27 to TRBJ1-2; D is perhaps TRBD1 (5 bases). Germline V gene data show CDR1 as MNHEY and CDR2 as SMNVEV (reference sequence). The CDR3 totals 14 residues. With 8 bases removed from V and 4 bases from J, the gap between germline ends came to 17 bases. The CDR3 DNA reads TGTGCCAGCCGAAGCCCCGACAGATCCTATGGCTACACCTTC. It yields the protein CASRSPDRSYGYTF.

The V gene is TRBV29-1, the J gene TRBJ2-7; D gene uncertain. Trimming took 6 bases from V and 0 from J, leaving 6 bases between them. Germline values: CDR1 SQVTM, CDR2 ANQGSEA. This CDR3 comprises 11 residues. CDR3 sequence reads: CSVASSYEQYF. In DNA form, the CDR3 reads TGCAGCGTGGCCTCCTCCTACGAGCAGTACTTC.

The CDR3 sequence: CSAPKGGVNNYGYTF. In nucleotides, the CDR3 is TGCAGTGCTCCAAAGGGCGGGGTAAATAACTATGGCTACACCTTC. The chain is built from TRBV20-1 and TRBJ1-2; D gene unclear. The CDR3 totals 15 residues. Trimming took off 5 bases at V and 1 base at J, with 17 bases between the two ends. CDR1 DFQATT and CDR2 SNEGSKA come from the germline V gene (reference sequence).

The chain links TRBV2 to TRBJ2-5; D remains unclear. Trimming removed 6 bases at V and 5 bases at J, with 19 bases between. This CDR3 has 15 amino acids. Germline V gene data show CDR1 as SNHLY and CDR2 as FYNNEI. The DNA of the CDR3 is TGTGCCAGCAGAGCCGTGGGCGCCGTCGGGGAGACCCAGTACTTC. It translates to CASRAVGAVGETQYF.

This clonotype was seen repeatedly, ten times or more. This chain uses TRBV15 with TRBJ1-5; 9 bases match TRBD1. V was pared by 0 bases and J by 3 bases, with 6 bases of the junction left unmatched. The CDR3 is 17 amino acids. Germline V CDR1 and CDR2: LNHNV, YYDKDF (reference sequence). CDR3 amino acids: CATSRDVGQGPNQPQHF. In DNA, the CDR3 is TGTGCCACCAGCAGAGATGTGGGACAGGGACCCAATCAGCCCCAGCATTTT.

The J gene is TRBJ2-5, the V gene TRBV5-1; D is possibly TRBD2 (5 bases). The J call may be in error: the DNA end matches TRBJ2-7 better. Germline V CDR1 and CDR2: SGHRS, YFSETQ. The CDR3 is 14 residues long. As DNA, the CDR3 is TGCGCCAGCAGCGTAGTTGACGGGGCCTACGAGCAGTACTTC. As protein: CASSVVDGAYEQYF.

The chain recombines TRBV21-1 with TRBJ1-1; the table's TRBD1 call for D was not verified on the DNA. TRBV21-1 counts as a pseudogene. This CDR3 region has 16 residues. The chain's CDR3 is CASSPGTGTMNTEAFF. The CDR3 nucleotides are TGTGCCAGCAGCCCCGGGACAGGGACGATGAACACTGAAGCTTTCTTT.

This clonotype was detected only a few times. The CDR3 here is CATAENTEAFF. CDR3 DNA: TGTGCCACCGCAGAGAACACTGAAGCTTTCTTT. The rearrangement joins TRBV6-2 or TRBV6-3 to TRBJ1-1; D is unresolved. Trimming removed 10 bases at V and 1 base at J, with 7 bases between. CDR3 length: 11 residues. CDR1 and CDR2 from the germline V gene are MNHEY and SVGEGT.

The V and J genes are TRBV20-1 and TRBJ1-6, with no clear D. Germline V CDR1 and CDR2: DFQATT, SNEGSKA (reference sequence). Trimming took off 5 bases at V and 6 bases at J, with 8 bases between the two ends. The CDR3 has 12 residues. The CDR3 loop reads CSAYRPNSPLHF. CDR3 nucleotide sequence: TGCAGTGCTTACCGCCCTAATTCACCCCTCCACTTT.

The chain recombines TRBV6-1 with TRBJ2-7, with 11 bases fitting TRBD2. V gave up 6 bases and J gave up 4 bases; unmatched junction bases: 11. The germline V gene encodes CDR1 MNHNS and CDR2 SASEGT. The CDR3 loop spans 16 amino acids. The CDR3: CASSELAGELRYEQYF. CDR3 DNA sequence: TGTGCCAGCAGCGAACTAGCGGGAGAACTCCGGTACGAGCAGTACTTC.

In nucleotides, the CDR3 is TGCGCCAGCAGCCAAGCCCAGGGATCTTACAATGAGCAGTTCTTC. It is translated as CASSQAQGSYNEQFF. V is TRBV4-1 and J is TRBJ2-1; D might be TRBD1 (5 bases). Germline V gene sequence: CDR1 MGHRA, CDR2 YSYEKL. The V end was cut by 1 base, the J end by 4 bases, with 11 bases between. This CDR3 has 15 amino acids.

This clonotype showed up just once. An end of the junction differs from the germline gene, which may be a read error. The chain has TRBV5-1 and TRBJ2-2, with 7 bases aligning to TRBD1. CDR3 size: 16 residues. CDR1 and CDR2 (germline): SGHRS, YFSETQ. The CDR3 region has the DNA TGCGCCAGCAGCGCCGTCCGGGACAGAAATACCGGGGAGCCGTTTTTT. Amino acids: CASSAVRDRNTGEPFF.

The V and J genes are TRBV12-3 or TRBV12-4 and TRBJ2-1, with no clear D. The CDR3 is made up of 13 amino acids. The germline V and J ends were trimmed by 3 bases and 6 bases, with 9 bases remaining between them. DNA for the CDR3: TGTGCCAGCAGTTTTGAGGAGAGCAATGAGCAGTTCTTC. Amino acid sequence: CASSFEESNEQFF.

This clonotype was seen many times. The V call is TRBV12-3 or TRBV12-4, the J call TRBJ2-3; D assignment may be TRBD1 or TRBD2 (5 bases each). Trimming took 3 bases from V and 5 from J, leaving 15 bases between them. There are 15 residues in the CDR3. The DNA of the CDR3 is TGTGCCAGCAGTTTGGGACGGGGCCGTGGAGATACGCAGTATTTT. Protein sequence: CASSLGRGRGDTQYF.

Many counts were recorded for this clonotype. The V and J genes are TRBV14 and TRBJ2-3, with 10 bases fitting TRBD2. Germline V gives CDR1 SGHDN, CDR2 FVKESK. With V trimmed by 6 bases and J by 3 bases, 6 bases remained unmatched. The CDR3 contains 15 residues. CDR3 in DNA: TGTGCCAGCAGGAAGCGGGGGGGCCCTACAGATACGCAGTATTTT. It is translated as CASRKRGGPTDTQYF.

CDR3 residues: CASSLTGPGGYTF. DNA for the CDR3: TGTGCCAGCAGCTTAACGGGACCGGGCGGCTACACCTTC. This chain joins TRBV7-2 and TRBJ1-2; D may be TRBD1 (5 bases). Germline lookup yields CDR1 SGHTA and CDR2 FQGNSA. There are 13 residues in the CDR3. V dropped 2 bases and J dropped 8 bases, with 12 bases sitting between them.

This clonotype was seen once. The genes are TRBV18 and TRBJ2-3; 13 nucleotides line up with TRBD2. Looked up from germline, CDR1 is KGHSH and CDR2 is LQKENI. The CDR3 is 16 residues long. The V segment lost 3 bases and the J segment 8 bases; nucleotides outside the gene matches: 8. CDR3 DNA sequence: TGTGCCAGCTCACCGATGACTAGCGGGGGGTCAGGTACGCAGTATTTT. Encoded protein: CASSPMTSGGSGTQYF.

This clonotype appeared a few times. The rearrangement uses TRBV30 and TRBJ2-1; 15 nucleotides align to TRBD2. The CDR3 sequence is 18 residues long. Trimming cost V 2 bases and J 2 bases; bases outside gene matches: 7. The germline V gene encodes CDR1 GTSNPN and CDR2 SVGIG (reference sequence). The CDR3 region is CAWSSRTSGRVAYNEQFF. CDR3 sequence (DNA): TGTGCCTGGAGTTCCCGGACTAGCGGGAGGGTGGCCTACAATGAGCAGTTCTTC.